One sample yielded the 4 T cell receptor beta chains listed below, sequenced in a study of tissue T cells after allogeneic stem cell transplantation. Time point given: mouse harvest day 14 after allogeneic transplant. The graft held 10^6 splenic CD5+ T cells and 10^7 T-cell-depleted bone marrow cells. The table came from immunoSEQ multiplex PCR; TCRdb's copy has only in-frame clones and leaves some out. This table has 3,200 or so clones, around 46% appearing once. The sequenced material came from gut tissue. The receptors come from a female BALB/c mouse given C57BL/6 T cells with graft-versus-host disease after an allogeneic hematopoietic cell transplant.

As for this clone: The listed genes are named as in mouse. The CDR3 is cut off 1 residue early in the read; its end comes from the germline J gene. The chain recombines TRBV26 with TRBJ2-3; D is uncertain. With 1 base removed from V and 0 bases from J, the gap between germline ends came to 5 bases. There are 14 residues in the CDR3. Germline V gene lookup returns CDR1 KGHPV and CDR2 FQNQEV (reference sequence). CDR3 protein: CASSLYGSAETLYF. Partial CDR3 DNA: TGTGCCAGCAGTCTGTACGGTAGTGCAGAAACGCTGTAT.

This clone was seen more than once but under ten times. Germline and genes: mouse. The read ends 1 residue shy of where the CDR3 ends; the end is completed using the germline J gene. The rearrangement uses TRBV16 and TRBJ1-3; D call uncertain. Deletions cut 2 bases from V and 0 bases from J, with 5 bases between. Germline V CDR1 and CDR2: SGHSA, FRNQAP. This CDR3 contains 14 residues. The DNA read from the CDR3 is TGTGCAAGCAGCTTAAGAGATTCTGGAAATACGCTCTAT. Residues: CASSLRDSGNTLY. The whole CDR3 is CASSLRDSGNTLYF. Full variable domain (missing parts from reference TRBV16 and TRBJ1-3): NAGVIQTPRHKVTGKGQEATLWCEPISGHSAVFWYRQTIVQGLEFLTYFRNQAPIDDSGMPKERFSAQMPNQSHSTLKIQSTQPQDSAVYLCASSLRDSGNTLYFGEGSRLIVV.

In this sample, this clone is large. Gene names denote mouse genes. CDR3 bases read: TGTGCAAGCAGGCCCGGGACAGGGAGAGAACAGTAC. Amino acid sequence: CASRPGTGREQY. The complete CDR3 sequence is CASRPGTGREQYF. The genes are TRBV16 and TRBJ2-7; 9 positions agree with TRBD1. The CDR3 goes on 1 residue after the read ends, and that part is filled in from the germline J gene. The germline V gene has CDR1 SGHSA and CDR2 FRNQAP. The CDR3 covers 13 residues. V lost 6 bases, J lost 7 bases, and 7 bases stayed unmatched.

A remark on this clone: The genes and germline here are from mouse. Coverage ceases 1 residue before the CDR3 finishes, and the germline J gene fills in the end. V usage is TRBV13-1 and J usage is TRBJ1-1; no clear D. CDR3 length: 13 amino acids. The germline gives CDR1 NSHNY, CDR2 SYGAGN. Trimming shortened V by 0 bases and J by 1 base, and 4 bases separated the two germline ends. CDR3 region: CASSDDRNTEVFF. Partial CDR3 DNA: TGTGCCAGCAGTGATGACCGAAACACAGAAGTCTTC.